The 8 T cell receptor beta chains below all came from one sample that was sequenced in a study of molecular identifiers for immune sequencing clone quantification listed by TCRdb under 2018. Library preparation employed PCR. The instrument was a NextSeq 500. In TCRdb, the public reads were trimmed at Q25 with fastp and aligned with MiXCR, with productive beta chains retained. Merged by CDR3 protein, the rows form single entries marked with the most common genes and DNA. The sample has over 550,000 distinct CDR3 sequences on record, roughly 25% of them singletons. The top ten clonotypes cover around 0.78% of the sample. Sequencing was performed on naive CD8+ T cells from blood, with Jurkat cell RNA spiked in. Interpreted using the paper, the cell subset or site label stands for: FACS-sorted CD8+CD4-CCR7+CD45RA+ naive T cells. Receptor source: a human donor in good health. Some libraries in this study had Jurkat cell RNA spiked in.

This clonotype has a handful of counts. The chain combines TRBV20-1 with TRBJ2-7; 9 bases map to TRBD1. V trimming: 6 bases; J trimming: 3 bases; junction bases outside the gene matches: 9. Germline V CDR1 and CDR2: DFQATT, SNEGSKA (reference sequence). CDR3 length equals 14 residues. The CDR3 here is CSAPDRGINYEQYF. The CDR3 region has the DNA TGCAGTGCCCCGGACAGGGGAATTAACTACGAGCAGTACTTC.

V is TRBV10-1 and J is TRBJ1-1, with D uncertain. V was cut by 3 bases and J by 0 bases, with 5 bases left in between. The CDR3 loop spans 13 amino acids. CDR1 and CDR2 (germline): WNHNN, SYGVQD (reference sequence). As DNA, the CDR3 is TGCGCCAGCAGTGACGGGCTGAACACTGAAGCTTTCTTT. It yields the protein CASSDGLNTEAFF.

The rearrangement links TRBV19 to TRBJ2-2; D not resolved. The CDR3 runs 12 residues. V was cut by 7 bases and J by 1 base, with 4 bases left in between. Germline V gene data show CDR1 as LNHDA and CDR2 as SQIVND (reference sequence). The CDR3 DNA sequence: TGTGCCAGTACCAAGAACACCGGGGAGCTGTTTTTT. Its protein product is CASTKNTGELFF.

This clonotype occurred many times. This chain connects TRBV3-1 to TRBJ2-2; D possibly corresponds to TRBD2 (7 bases). The CDR3 covers 16 residues. V lost 4 bases to trimming and J lost 4 bases, with 16 bases between them. Germline V gene sequence: CDR1 LGHDT, CDR2 YNNKEL (reference sequence). CDR3 protein: CASSPEGGALTGELFF. The CDR3 DNA reads TGTGCCAGCAGCCCCGAAGGGGGGGCTCTCACCGGGGAGCTGTTTTTT.

This clonotype has more than one count but fewer than ten. This chain links TRBV12-3 or TRBV12-4 with TRBJ1-1; 7 nucleotides align to TRBD1. The J segment lost 6 bases and the V segment lost 6 bases, leaving 10 bases of the junction unmatched. CDR3 length: 14 amino acids. The CDR3 nucleotides are TGTGCCAGCAGCCATTACCCCGGGACAGCTGAAGCTTTCTTT. Encoded protein: CASSHYPGTAEAFF.

For this clonotype: A read error is possible here, since a much larger clone lies one base away. This chain joins TRBV2 and TRBJ1-1; no reliable D call. Germline CDR1 and CDR2: SNHLY and FYNNEI. The CDR3 sequence is 14 residues long. The CDR3 DNA follows: TGTGTCAGCAGTGAATTCCCAGAGAACACTGAAGCTTTCTTT. Translated, it gives CVSSEFPENTEAFF.

This chain joins TRBV20-1 and TRBJ2-7, with D maybe TRBD2 (5 bases). This CDR3 is built from 13 residues. Germline V gene sequence: CDR1 DFQATT, CDR2 SNEGSKA (reference sequence). The CDR3 sequence: CSADGGHSYEQYF. CDR3 DNA: TGCAGCGCGGACGGCGGGCATTCCTACGAGCAGTACTTC.

This clonotype has more than one count but fewer than ten. The rearrangement joins TRBV7-2 to TRBJ2-7, with TRBD2 identical over 7 bases. The CDR3 covers 14 residues. Germline V gene sequence: CDR1 SGHTA, CDR2 FQGNSA. V shed 2 bases, J shed 5 bases, and the junction held 6 bases outside the gene matches. The CDR3 is CASSLFAGEDEQYF. In DNA, the CDR3 is TGTGCCAGCAGCTTATTTGCGGGGGAAGACGAGCAGTACTTC. Full variable domain (outside the CDR3, taken from reference TRBV7-2 and TRBJ2-7): GAGVSQSPSNKVTEKGKDVELRCDPISGHTALYWYRQSLGQGLEFLIYFQGNSAPDKSGLPSDRFSAERTGGSVSTLTIQRTQQEDSAVYLCASSLFAGEDEQYFGPGTRLTVT.